The 32 T cell receptor beta chains below all came from one sample that was sequenced in a study of blood T cells in healthy people across ages. PCR was performed a second time for roughly 7 to 12 cycles using a sample-barcoded 5' primer and a J-beta primer mix. TCRdb re-analysed the 5' RACE reads in MiXCR, keeping a single row per CDR3 protein. The sample lists roughly 1,500,000 distinct CDR3 sequences, about 32% occurring once. Sequenced material: blood. Receptors were obtained from a woman aged 25 to 39 in good health.

This clonotype showed up just a few times. V is TRBV6-4 and J is TRBJ2-1; unclear D gene. The CDR3 loop spans 11 amino acids. Germline lookup yields CDR1 MRHNA and CDR2 SNTAGT. Trimming shortened V by 6 bases and J by 9 bases, and 9 bases separated the two germline ends. The chain's CDR3 is CASSPMREQFF. CDR3 coding DNA: TGTGCCAGCAGCCCGATGCGTGAGCAGTTCTTC.

This clonotype came up a few times. The V call is TRBV13, the J call TRBJ2-7; the match to TRBD2 covers 12 bases. Germline values: CDR1 PRHDT, CDR2 FYEKMQ (reference sequence). J gave up 3 bases and V 4 bases, and 7 bases lay outside the gene matches. The CDR3 has 16 residues. The CDR3 nucleotides read TGTGCCAGCAGCTCCCAGACTAGCGGGGGCCACTACGAGCAGTACTTC. This sequence encodes CASSSQTSGGHYEQYF.

Details on this clonotype: Lacking the conserved final phenylalanine or tryptophan, this CDR3 likely reflects a read error. V gene TRBV20-1 combines with J gene TRBJ1-3; D gene ambiguous. The CDR3 spans 14 residues. Germline CDR1 is DFQATT and CDR2 is SNEGSKA (reference sequence). Trimming left V 0 bases short and J 3 bases short, with 9 bases between. This chain's CDR3 is CSARDAGGGNTIYC. In nucleotides, the CDR3 is TGCAGTGCTAGAGACGCAGGTGGTGGAAACACCATATATTGT.

This clonotype was seen a few times. Here the CDR3 reads CASSEQGAEISYNEQFF. CDR3 sequence (DNA): TGTGCCAGCAGTGAACAGGGGGCCGAAATCTCCTACAATGAGCAGTTCTTC. The rearrangement links TRBV25-1 to TRBJ2-1; 8 positions agree with TRBD1. The CDR3 loop spans 17 amino acids. Losses at the gene ends were 2 bases for V and 0 bases for J; bases not matched to a gene: 6. Germline CDR1 and CDR2: MGHDK and SYGVNS.

This chain links TRBV7-9 with TRBJ2-3; the D gene is possibly TRBD1 (5 bases). Trimming removed 5 bases from V and 10 bases from J, with 13 bases in between. Germline V lookup: CDR1 SEHNR, CDR2 FQNEAQ (reference sequence). This CDR3 region has 12 residues. The CDR3 nucleotides read TGTGCCAGCAGCCGCGCCAGGGAAGCGCAGTATTTT. Translated, it gives CASSRAREAQYF.

The V call is TRBV6-5, the J call TRBJ1-1; no definite D call. Germline loops: CDR1 MNHEY, CDR2 SVGAGI. Trimming shortened V by 7 bases and J by 4 bases, and 13 bases separated the two germline ends. The CDR3 extends over 13 amino acids. As DNA, the CDR3 is TGTGCCAGCAAGTCGTCGGGGTCCACTGAAGCTTTCTTT. It translates to CASKSSGSTEAFF.

The gene calls are TRBV12-3 or TRBV12-4 and TRBJ2-1; D gene ambiguous. Deletions cut 5 bases from V and 10 bases from J, with 9 bases between. The CDR3 loop spans 11 amino acids. The CDR3 here is CASSRLWEQFF. The CDR3 DNA reads TGTGCCAGCAGTCGACTTTGGGAGCAGTTCTTC.

The V and J genes are TRBV2 and TRBJ2-1; possibly TRBD1 or TRBD2 for D (6 bases each). The V end lost 4 bases, the J end lost 2 bases, and 12 bases lay between the germline ends. Per the germline V gene, CDR1 is SNHLY and CDR2 is FYNNEI. The CDR3 is 15 amino acids. The CDR3 DNA follows: TGTGCCAGCAGTGTGAGGGGGGAGCCCTACAATGAGCAGTTCTTC. Encoded protein: CASSVRGEPYNEQFF.

This chain connects TRBV7-9 to TRBJ2-7; 9 positions match TRBD2. Per the germline V gene, CDR1 is SEHNR and CDR2 is FQNEAQ (reference sequence). V lost 8 bases to trimming and J lost 6 bases; unmatched junction nucleotides: 11. The CDR3 totals 14 residues. CDR3 in DNA: TGTGCCAGCTCAGAGGGTAGCGGGAGACGCGAGCAGTACTTC. It encodes CASSEGSGRREQYF.

This clonotype was picked up one time. A much larger clone lies a single base off, so this may be a read error. V usage is TRBV10-3 and J usage is TRBJ2-3; perhaps TRBD2 as D (6 bases). Germline loops: CDR1 ENHRY, CDR2 SYGVKD. The CDR3 runs 17 residues. Trimming took 8 bases from V and 4 from J, leaving 25 bases between them. In DNA form, the CDR3 reads TGTGCCATCCCGTCCCAACCAGGAGCGGGTTACGCAGATACGCAGTATTTT. This sequence encodes CAIPSQPGAGYADTQYF.

The chain recombines TRBV27 with TRBJ2-2; TRBD2 matches 7 bases. Germline V lookup: CDR1 MNHEY, CDR2 SMNVEV (reference sequence). The V gene end was trimmed by 5 bases and the J gene end by 6 bases; junction bases not matched to a gene: 15. The CDR3 is 17 residues long. The CDR3 DNA sequence: TGTGCCAGCAGTCTAACCATGGGAGGGAGTATAGCCGGGGAGCTGTTTTTT. Amino acid sequence: CASSLTMGGSIAGELFF.

The sample holds a few counts of this clonotype. The chain recombines TRBV9 with TRBJ2-1; the match to TRBD2 covers 8 bases. CDR1 and CDR2 (germline): SGDLS, YYNGEE. Germline trimming cut 1 base from V and 9 bases from J; bases unmatched to any gene: 9. The CDR3 sequence is 15 residues long. CDR3 DNA: TGTGCCAGCAGCGTAAGCGGGGGCCGACATAGTGAGCAGTTCTTC. Protein product: CASSVSGGRHSEQFF.

The gene calls are TRBV7-9 and TRBJ2-6; D may be TRBD2 (7 bases). The CDR3 totals 17 residues. Trimming removed 0 bases at V and 3 bases at J, with 12 bases between. CDR1 SEHNR and CDR2 FQNEAQ come from the germline V gene (reference sequence). The CDR3 coding sequence is TGTGCCAGCAGCTTAGCTTCGGGGGGCTTTGGGGCCAACGTCCTGACTTTC. This sequence encodes CASSLASGGFGANVLTF.

This clonotype was observed many times. The V gene is TRBV7-2, the J gene TRBJ2-5, with 8 positions matching TRBD2. This CDR3 contains 17 residues. Germline V CDR1 and CDR2: SGHTA, FQGNSA. The junction had 11 bases not matched to a gene; V was cut back by 1 base and J by 4 bases. The CDR3 here is CASSLGGFGGAVETQYF. The CDR3 DNA reads as TGTGCCAGCAGCTTAGGTGGATTCGGGGGGGCCGTAGAGACCCAGTACTTC.

The chain joins TRBV3-1 to TRBJ1-2; 8 bases agree with TRBD1. The V and J ends lost 6 bases and 6 bases, in that order; junction bases with no gene match: 12. The CDR3 length is 15 residues. Germline V gives CDR1 LGHDT, CDR2 YNNKEL (reference sequence). CDR3 in amino acids: CASSFHDRGANGYTF. DNA for the CDR3: TGTGCCAGCAGTTTCCATGACAGGGGAGCCAATGGCTACACCTTC.

This clonotype has only a few counts. The chain carries TRBV9 and TRBJ2-7; TRBD1 or TRBD2 may be the D gene (6 bases each). Trimming took 1 base from V and 3 from J, leaving 14 bases between them. Germline V gene sequence: CDR1 SGDLS, CDR2 YYNGEE. This CDR3 is built from 15 residues. CDR3 DNA sequence: TGTGCCAGCAGCGTAAACCCGGGGGCCTACTACGAGCAGTACTTC. Protein sequence: CASSVNPGAYYEQYF. Supplemented by reference TRBV9 and TRBJ2-7, the full variable domain reads DSGVTQTPKHLITATGQRVTLRCSPRSGDLSVYWYQQSLDQGLQFLIQYYNGEERAKGNILERFSAQQFPDLHSELNLSSLELGDSALYFCASSVNPGAYYEQYFGPGTRLTVT.

This clonotype was observed many times. V and J are TRBV5-1 and TRBJ2-3; 11 bases are shared with TRBD2. The CDR3 is 19 residues long. Germline V lookup: CDR1 SGHRS, CDR2 YFSETQ. V lost 3 bases to trimming and J lost 2 bases; unmatched junction nucleotides: 14. CDR3 residues: CASSSSNNLAGGLTDTQYF. Written as DNA, the CDR3 is TGCGCCAGCAGCTCCTCGAACAACCTAGCGGGAGGTCTCACAGATACGCAGTATTTT.

This rearrangement joins TRBV12-3 or TRBV12-4 to TRBJ2-1; 9 positions agree with TRBD2. This CDR3 comprises 15 residues. After removal of 4 bases from V and 2 bases from J, the junction contained 3 bases not matched to a gene. This CDR3 reads CASSYAGGTYNEQFF. The DNA of the CDR3 is TGTGCCAGCAGTTACGCGGGAGGGACCTACAATGAGCAGTTCTTC.

J is TRBJ2-1 and V is TRBV28; 9 bases match TRBD1. Germline CDR1 is MDHEN and CDR2 is SYDVKM. Trimming removed 6 bases from V and 8 bases from J; junction bases left unmatched: 11. This CDR3 region has 15 residues. The CDR3 protein is CASSPPGTGLDEQFF. The CDR3 nucleotides read TGTGCCAGCAGCCCTCCCGGGACAGGGTTGGATGAGCAGTTCTTC.

This chain links TRBV11-2 with TRBJ1-1; 10 bases match TRBD1. The germline gives CDR1 SGHAT, CDR2 FQNNGV. The CDR3 consists of 15 residues. V lost 4 bases and J lost 3; bases outside the gene matches: 5. The CDR3 sequence: CASSWGTGVYTEAFF. CDR3 DNA sequence: TGTGCCAGCAGCTGGGGGACAGGGGTCTACACTGAAGCTTTCTTT. Drawing the rest from reference TRBV11-2 and TRBJ1-1, the complete variable domain is EAGVAQSPRYKIIEKRQSVAFWCNPISGHATLYWYQQILGQGPKLLIQFQNNGVVDDSQLPKDRFSAERLKGVDSTLKIQPAKLEDSAVYLCASSWGTGVYTEAFFGQGTRLTVV.

Only a few counts were recorded for this clonotype. This chain connects TRBV9 to TRBJ2-1; 10 nucleotides match TRBD2. Germline CDR1 is SGDLS and CDR2 is YYNGEE. V lost 3 bases to trimming and J lost 5 bases; unmatched junction nucleotides: 8. The CDR3 consists of 16 residues. As DNA, the CDR3 is TGTGCCAGCAGCGACCCAGCGGGGGGGCCTAACAATGAGCAGTTCTTC. Translated: CASSDPAGGPNNEQFF.

The chain is built from TRBV27 and TRBJ2-1, with 7 positions matching TRBD2. Trimming removed 0 bases from V and 3 bases from J; junction bases left unmatched: 23. The germline gives CDR1 MNHEY, CDR2 SMNVEV (reference sequence). The CDR3 extends over 22 amino acids. The CDR3: CASSLSPPGGYGRTRDYNEQFF. The CDR3 DNA follows: TGTGCCAGCAGTTTATCTCCTCCCGGGGGATACGGCCGGACTAGAGACTACAATGAGCAGTTCTTC.

This clonotype appeared a few times. The chain joins TRBV4-1 to TRBJ1-2; D is unclear. The CDR3 loop spans 19 amino acids. Trimming left V 1 base short and J 2 bases short, with 23 bases between. The V gene's germline CDR1 is MGHRA and CDR2 YSYEKL. The DNA for the CDR3 is TGCGCCAGCAGCCAAGCTCACTTCACGGGCGGACCCGACAACTATGGCTACACCTTC. It yields the protein CASSQAHFTGGPDNYGYTF.

This clonotype came up a few times. The chain is built from TRBV3-1 and TRBJ2-1; 9 bases align to TRBD2. V shed 0 bases and J 3 bases; nucleotides not matched to a gene: 9. Germline values: CDR1 LGHDT, CDR2 YNNKEL (reference sequence). The CDR3 is made up of 18 amino acids. CDR3 sequence reads: CASSQDPASGVDYNEQFF. The CDR3 nucleotides read TGTGCCAGCAGCCAAGACCCGGCTAGCGGGGTCGACTACAATGAGCAGTTCTTC.

In regard to this clonotype: The junction differs from germline at one of its ends, possibly a read error. The gene calls are TRBV2 and TRBJ2-7; possibly TRBD2 for D (5 bases). This CDR3 contains 12 residues. The germline gives CDR1 SNHLY, CDR2 FYNNEI. The CDR3 region has the DNA TGTGCCAGCTCTACGGGGTCCTACGGGCAGTACTTC. It specifies CASSTGSYGQYF.

In nucleotides, the CDR3 is TGTGCCACCAGGGGGACAGCTGAGCAGTTCTTC. It yields the protein CATRGTAEQFF. The chain carries TRBV27 and TRBJ2-1; TRBD1 aligns across 7 bases. Trimming removed 10 bases from V and 9 bases from J; junction bases left unmatched: 6. Looked up from germline, CDR1 is MNHEY and CDR2 is SMNVEV (reference sequence). The CDR3 contains 11 residues.

This clonotype showed up just a few times. This chain uses TRBV7-2 with TRBJ1-1; D is possibly TRBD1 (5 bases). The CDR3 has 13 residues. V dropped 4 bases and J dropped 10 bases, with 16 bases sitting between them. CDR1 is SGHTA and CDR2 is FQGNSA in the germline V gene. CDR3 amino acids: CASSSGWGNGAFF. The CDR3 nucleotides are TGTGCCAGCAGCTCGGGTTGGGGGAATGGAGCTTTCTTT.

The chain links TRBV7-9 to TRBJ2-3; D gene ambiguous. V was cut by 7 bases and J by 1 base, with 9 bases left in between. The germline gives CDR1 SEHNR, CDR2 FQNEAQ (reference sequence). This CDR3 is 13 amino acids long. CDR3: CASNPARTDTQYF. The CDR3 nucleotides read TGTGCCAGCAATCCCGCCCGCACAGATACGCAGTATTTT.

This chain links TRBV7-9 with TRBJ2-3; no clear D. The V gene lost 2 bases and the J gene lost 0 bases, with 12 bases spanning the gap. CDR1 and CDR2 (germline): SEHNR, FQNEAQ (reference sequence). CDR3 length: 16 amino acids. CDR3 amino acids: CASSLIRRLSTDTQYF. CDR3 DNA: TGTGCCAGCAGCTTAATACGGAGACTTAGCACAGATACGCAGTATTTT. The variable domain in full, completed from reference TRBV7-9 and TRBJ2-3, reads DTGVSQNPRHKITKRGQNVTFRCDPISEHNRLYWYRQTLGQGPEFLTYFQNEAQLEKSRLLSDRFSAERPKGSFSTLEIQRTEQGDSAMYLCASSLIRRLSTDTQYFGPGTRLTVL.

This clonotype occurred many times. CDR3: CSVNRGGPETQYF. The DNA for the CDR3 is TGCAGCGTTAATCGCGGGGGGCCAGAGACCCAGTACTTC. The V and J genes are TRBV29-1 and TRBJ2-5; the match to TRBD2 covers 8 bases. Trimming at V came to 5 bases and at J to 4 bases, leaving 6 bases not matched to a gene. Germline CDR1 reads SQVTM; CDR2 reads ANQGSEA. The CDR3 extends over 13 amino acids.

The table lists this clonotype with a few counts. This rearrangement joins TRBV28 to TRBJ2-7; TRBD2 aligns across 12 bases. The J segment lost 2 bases and the V segment lost 5 bases, leaving 4 bases of the junction unmatched. In germline, CDR1 is MDHEN, CDR2 SYDVKM. The CDR3 is 15 residues long. The CDR3 loop reads CASSTPSGRAYEQYF. Written as DNA, the CDR3 is TGTGCCAGCAGTACGCCTAGCGGGAGGGCCTACGAGCAGTACTTC.

This clonotype has ten or more counts. The V gene is TRBV29-1, the J gene TRBJ2-5, with TRBD2 as a possible D gene (5 bases). CDR3 length equals 13 residues. Trimming took 4 bases from V and 2 from J, leaving 11 bases between them. Per the germline V gene, CDR1 is SQVTM and CDR2 is ANQGSEA. The CDR3 loop is CSVAQVAQETQYF. The CDR3 DNA sequence: TGCAGCGTTGCCCAGGTAGCGCAAGAGACCCAGTACTTC.